This record concerns one T cell receptor beta chain sequence. The target of this receptor is not known. Base qualities are not at hand, and no much larger clone is one base apart. This entry belongs to a study of blood T cell repertoires in COVID-19 (TCRdb year 2020). Concerning the study at large: The collaborator samples originated in the United States, Italy and Spain and spanned the acute and convalescent phases of COVID-19. HLA class I and class II types, where available, came from metadata supplied by the sample provider rather than from assay-based typing. The sample metadata nearly always contained a de-identified subject ID, COVID-19 status, age in years and sex. Samples were obtained from the ongoing ImmuneRACE study (first 160 participants) and from over a thousand subjects provided by 6 global collaborators. The material from the prospective study consisted of cDNA or gDNA derived from T cells, B-cell-depleted T cells, or PBMCs. Subjects who had been exposed to COVID-19, were actively infected with it, or had recovered from it provided the deeply sampled blood TCRbeta repertoires that made up the dataset. The repertoires were released in a freely available public database meant as a resource for research on the immune response to SARS-CoV-2. General study outcomes and caveats: The amount of clinical and demographic metadata varied by source and participant and was provided uncurated.

Collaborating institutions collected whole blood in K2EDTA tubes following their own protocols. For TCRbeta analysis, collaborator samples were shipped as frozen whole blood, as isolated PBMCs, or as DNA extracted from either sample type. TCRbeta CDR3 regions were amplified from genomic DNA using the immunoSEQ Assay, a bias-controlled multiplex PCR. The study's processing was this. The number of nucleated cells in each sample was estimated by amplification of reference gene primers within the assay. To quantify the absolute abundance of each unique TCRbeta CDR3 rearrangement, sequence reads were collapsed and filtered. For each sample, productive Simpson clonality was calculated as the square root of Simpson's diversity index across productive rearrangements. TCRdb carries this immuneACCESS record with in-frame sequences only. Its versions omit some clonotypes, under half of them owing to an unresolved V gene in the studies checked, with the rest unexplained. That table supplies the V and J calls and clone size; D and trimming were determined from the DNA. The sample includes about 240,000 clones, with roughly 80% observed a single time. The ten largest clonotypes hold over 10% of the sample.

The CDR3 measures 13 amino acids from cysteine to phenylalanine. The retained sequence is limited to the CDR3, 39 bases, with the frame set at the first base. V gives up 4 bases and J gives up 2 bases, and the segment between their germline ends measures 8 bases. CDR1 is given as SGHTA and CDR2 as FQGNSA, both from the germline V gene. The TCR sequence derives from a woman aged 60-75 years with active or convalescent COVID-19. The source material was peripheral blood. The chain couples TRBV7-2 to TRBJ2-5, with TRBD1 as a weak D call on 6 bases. The sequenced DNA: TGTGCCAGCAGCTGGACAGCTCAAGAGACCCAGTACTTC. Its translation is CASSWTAQETQYF.